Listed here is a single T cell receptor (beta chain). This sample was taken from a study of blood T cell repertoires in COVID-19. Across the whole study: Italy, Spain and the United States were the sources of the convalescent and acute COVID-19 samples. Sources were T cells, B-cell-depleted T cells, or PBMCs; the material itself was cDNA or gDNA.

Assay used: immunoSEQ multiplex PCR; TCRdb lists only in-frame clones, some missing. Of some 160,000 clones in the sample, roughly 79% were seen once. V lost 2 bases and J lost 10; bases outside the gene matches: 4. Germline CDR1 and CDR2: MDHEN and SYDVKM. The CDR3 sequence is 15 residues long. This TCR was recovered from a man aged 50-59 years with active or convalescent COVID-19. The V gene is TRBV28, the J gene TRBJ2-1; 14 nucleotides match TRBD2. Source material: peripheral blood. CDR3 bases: TGTGCCAGCAGTTTACCCCGACTAGCGGGAGGGGAGCAGTTCTTC. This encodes CASSLPRLAGGEQFF.